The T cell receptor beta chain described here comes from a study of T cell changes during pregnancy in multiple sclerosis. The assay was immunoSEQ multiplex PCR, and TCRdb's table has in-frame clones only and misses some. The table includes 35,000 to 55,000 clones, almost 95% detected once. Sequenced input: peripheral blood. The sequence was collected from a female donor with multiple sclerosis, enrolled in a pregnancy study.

CDR3 sequence reads: CASSVTLGQGVPDTQYF. CDR3 nucleotides: TGTGCCAGCAGCGTTACACTAGGACAGGGAGTCCCAGATACGCAGTATTTT. The J gene is TRBJ2-3, the V gene TRBV9, with 8 bases that match TRBD1. The CDR3 spans 17 residues. Germline V gene sequence: CDR1 SGDLS, CDR2 YYNGEE. With V trimmed by 2 bases and J by 4 bases, 12 bases remained unmatched.